The 9 T cell receptor beta chains listed next were all sequenced from one sample in a study of blood T cell repertoires in COVID-19. Generated by immunoSEQ multiplex PCR, the TCRdb table keeps only in-frame clones and is missing some. The table has 150,000 to 200,000 clones, roughly nine tenths seen once. Specimen: PBMCs or T cells enriched from blood (not recorded which). The receptors originated from a human donor with acute COVID-19. The donor label of this sample is uncertain.

The chain employs TRBV27 and TRBJ1-1; D is uncertain. The germline V and J ends were trimmed by 3 bases and 0 bases, with 23 bases remaining between them. Germline values: CDR1 MNHEY, CDR2 SMNVEV (reference sequence). This CDR3 contains 19 residues. CDR3 DNA: TGTGCCAGCAGTTTTACCCCCCGCCACCACGCGGGGATGAACACTGAAGCTTTCTTT. Protein product: CASSFTPRHHAGMNTEAFF.

The V and J genes are TRBV7-9 and TRBJ1-2; TRBD1 matches at 9 bases. The germline CDR1 and CDR2 sequences are SEHNR and FQNEAQ (reference sequence). The CDR3 runs to 15 residues. The J segment lost 4 bases and the V segment lost 1 base, leaving 4 bases of the junction unmatched. In DNA form, the CDR3 reads TGTGCCAGCAGCTTAGAACAGGGGGCCGGCTATGGCTACACCTTC. Amino acid sequence: CASSLEQGAGYGYTF.

The genes are TRBV19 and TRBJ1-5, with D possibly matching TRBD1 (5 bases). V lost 1 base and J lost 4, with 11 bases in between. This CDR3 region has 15 residues. Germline values: CDR1 LNHDA, CDR2 SQIVND (reference sequence). The CDR3, as DNA: TGTGCCAGTAGTATAGGGGCAAGGGGAAATCAGCCCCAGCATTTT. Its translation: CASSIGARGNQPQHF.

The rearrangement uses TRBV5-6 and TRBJ1-4; 7 bases match TRBD1. Germline trimming cut 1 base from V and 8 bases from J; bases unmatched to any gene: 5. CDR1 and CDR2 from the germline V gene are SGHDT and YYEEEE. The CDR3 extends over 14 amino acids. CDR3 loop: CASSLRQGREKLFF. The CDR3, as DNA: TGTGCCAGCAGCTTGAGACAGGGTCGCGAAAAACTGTTTTTT.

This chain links TRBV5-1 with TRBJ2-7; 8 positions match TRBD2. CDR3 size: 16 residues. J gave up 7 bases and V 0 bases, and 12 bases lay outside the gene matches. Germline V CDR1 and CDR2: SGHRS, YFSETQ. The chain's CDR3 is CASSLEAPGGPEEQYF. The CDR3 bases are TGCGCCAGCAGCTTGGAGGCTCCGGGGGGGCCGGAGGAGCAGTACTTC.

The chain carries TRBV7-9 and TRBJ1-4, with D possibly TRBD1 on 6 matching bases. The V gene's germline CDR1 is SEHNR and CDR2 FQNEAQ (reference sequence). The CDR3 totals 15 residues. V was pared by 4 bases and J by 5 bases, with 14 bases between. The CDR3: CASSSIRGGNEKLFF. The CDR3 DNA reads as TGTGCCAGCAGCTCGATCAGGGGTGGGAATGAAAAACTGTTTTTT. Combining the CDR3 with reference TRBV7-9 and TRBJ1-4 gives the whole variable domain DTGVSQNPRHKITKRGQNVTFRCDPISEHNRLYWYRQTLGQGPEFLTYFQNEAQLEKSRLLSDRFSAERPKGSFSTLEIQRTEQGDSAMYLCASSSIRGGNEKLFFGSGTQLSVL.

J is TRBJ1-6 and V is TRBV30, with D maybe TRBD1 (5 bases). The CDR3 covers 16 residues. With 5 bases removed from V and 5 bases from J, the gap between germline ends came to 19 bases. Germline V gene data show CDR1 as GTSNPN and CDR2 as SVGIG (reference sequence). This CDR3 is CAWGSYGGVNNSPLHF. In DNA, the CDR3 is TGTGCCTGGGGATCGTATGGGGGGGTAAATAATTCACCCCTCCACTTT.

This clone was seen only a few times. V is TRBV2 and J is TRBJ2-5; 9 bases agree with TRBD2. The J segment lost 7 bases and the V segment lost 6 bases, leaving 9 bases of the junction unmatched. The CDR3 sequence is 14 residues long. CDR1 is SNHLY and CDR2 is FYNNEI in the germline V gene. In DNA form, the CDR3 reads TGTGCCAGCAGGACTAGCGGTGCATGGGTGACCCAGTACTTC. It codes for CASRTSGAWVTQYF.

The chain combines TRBV4-3 with TRBJ2-3; 9 nucleotides match TRBD1. V gave up 3 bases and J gave up 0 bases; unmatched junction bases: 1. CDR1 and CDR2 (germline): LGHNA, YSLEER. CDR3 length equals 15 residues. The CDR3: CASSQGTGSTDTQYF. As DNA, the CDR3 is TGCGCCAGCAGCCAGGGGACAGGGAGCACAGATACGCAGTATTTT.